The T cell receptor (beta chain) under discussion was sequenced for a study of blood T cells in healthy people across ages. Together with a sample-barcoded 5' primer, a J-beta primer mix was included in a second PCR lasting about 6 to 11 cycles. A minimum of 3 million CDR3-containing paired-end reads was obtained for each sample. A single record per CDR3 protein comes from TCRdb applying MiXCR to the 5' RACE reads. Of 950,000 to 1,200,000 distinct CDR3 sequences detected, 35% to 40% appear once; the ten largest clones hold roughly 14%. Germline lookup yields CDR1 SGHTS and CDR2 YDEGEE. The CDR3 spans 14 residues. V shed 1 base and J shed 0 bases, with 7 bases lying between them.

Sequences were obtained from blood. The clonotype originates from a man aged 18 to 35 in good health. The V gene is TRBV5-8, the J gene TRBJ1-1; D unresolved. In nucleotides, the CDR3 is TGTGCCAGCAGCTTGATTCCTGTGAACACTGAAGCTTTCTTT. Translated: CASSLIPVNTEAFF.